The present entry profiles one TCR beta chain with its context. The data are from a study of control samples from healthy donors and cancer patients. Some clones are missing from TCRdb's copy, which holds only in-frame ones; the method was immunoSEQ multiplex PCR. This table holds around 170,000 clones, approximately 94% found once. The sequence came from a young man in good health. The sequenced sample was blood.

As DNA, the CDR3 is TGTGCCAGCAGTTTATATGGTCAAGAGACCCAGTACTTC. Protein: CASSLYGQETQYF. V gene TRBV12-3 or TRBV12-4 combines with J gene TRBJ2-5; D unclear. The CDR3 spans 13 residues. Deletions cut 2 bases from V and 2 bases from J, with 6 bases between.